This T cell receptor (beta chain) derives from a study of cytomegalovirus exposure and HLA in healthy donors. Note on this clone: As yet, its antigen is unknown.

The repertoire was sequenced with immunoSEQ multiplex PCR; TCRdb's copy has only in-frame clones and lacks some. This sample yields over 85,000 clones, of which 85% to 95% are seen a single time; around 0.85% belongs to the top ten. General study points: Altogether, 150 or so TCR beta chains were recorded as cytomegalovirus-associated. Reports showed the classifier diagnosing cytomegalovirus status with high specificity and sensitivity. First-cohort TCR clusters tended to co-occur in the approximately 110 validation repertoires, a later analysis found. Most observed TCR sequences were rare, whereas some public TCRs were detected in many donors.

This TCR came from a woman between 18 and 29 years old in good health and CMV-seronegative. The specimen was PBMCs.

The CDR3: CASSNSSYNEQFF. In nucleotides, the CDR3 is TGTGCCAGCAGTAACAGCTCCTACAATGAGCAGTTCTTC. The chain links TRBV6-4 to TRBJ2-1; D unclear. Trimming took 5 bases from V and 0 from J, leaving 5 bases between them. The CDR3 runs 13 residues. CDR1 is MRHNA, CDR2 SNTAGT, per germline.